This T cell receptor beta chain was profiled in a study of blood T cell repertoires in COVID-19. Study as a whole: Acute-phase and convalescent COVID-19 samples originated in the United States, Italy and Spain. Sample material is recorded as cDNA or gDNA derived from T cells, B-cell-depleted T cells, or PBMCs.

Here immunoSEQ multiplex PCR was the method, and the copy in TCRdb shows in-frame clones only, minus some. The data show 110,000 to 150,000 clones, over 80% seen once. The CDR3 totals 14 residues. The ends were cut back, 8 bases at V and 0 bases at J, with 13 bases in the middle. CDR1 and CDR2 from the germline V gene are MNHEY and SMNVEV (reference sequence). This clonotype originated in a woman aged 80 or older with acute or convalescent COVID-19. The chain is built from TRBV27 and TRBJ1-1, with D maybe TRBD1 (6 bases). The sample consisted of peripheral blood. The CDR3 DNA follows: TGTGCCAGCCGATCGGACAGCTTGAACACTGAAGCTTTCTTT. Translation: CASRSDSLNTEAFF.